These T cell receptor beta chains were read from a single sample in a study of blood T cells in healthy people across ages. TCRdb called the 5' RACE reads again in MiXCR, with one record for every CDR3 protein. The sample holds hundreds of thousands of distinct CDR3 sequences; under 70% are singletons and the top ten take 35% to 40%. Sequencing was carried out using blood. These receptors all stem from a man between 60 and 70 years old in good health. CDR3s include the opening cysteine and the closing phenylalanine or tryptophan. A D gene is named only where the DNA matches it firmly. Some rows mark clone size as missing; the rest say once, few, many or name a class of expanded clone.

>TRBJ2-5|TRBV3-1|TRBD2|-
CASSFTGGEKETQYF
TGTGCCAGCAGCTTCACCGGGGGGGAGAAGGAGACCCAGTACTTC
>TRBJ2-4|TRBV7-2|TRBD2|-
CASSFQVGGGIENIQYF
TGTGCCAGCAGCTTTCAGGTCGGGGGAGGGATCGAAAACATTCAGTACTTC
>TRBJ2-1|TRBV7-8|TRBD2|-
CASSRRGGPYNEQFF
TGTGCCAGCAGTAGACGGGGGGGGCCTTACAATGAGCAGTTCTTC
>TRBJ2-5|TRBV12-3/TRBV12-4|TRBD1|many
CASSRDRGQETQYF
TGTGCCAGCAGTCGGGACAGGGGACAGGAGACCCAGTACTTC
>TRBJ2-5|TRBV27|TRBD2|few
CASGYGGFGETQYF
TGTGCCAGCGGATACGGGGGGTTTGGGGAGACCCAGTACTTC
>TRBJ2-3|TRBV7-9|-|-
CASDRLTDTQYF
TGTGCCAGTGACAGGCTAACAGATACGCAGTATTTT
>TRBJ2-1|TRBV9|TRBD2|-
CACSAAGGGFSYNEQFF
TGTGCCTGCAGCGCCGCGGGGGGTGGATTCTCCTACAATGAGCAGTTCTTC
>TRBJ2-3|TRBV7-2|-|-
CASSRGTTNTQYF
TGTGCCAGCAGCCGCGGGACCACGAATACGCAGTATTTT
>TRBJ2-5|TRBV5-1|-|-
CASSSSSLVQREQYF
TGCGCCAGCAGCTCTTCTAGCCTGGTTCAGAGAGAGCAGTACTTC
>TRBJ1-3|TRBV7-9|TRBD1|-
CASSSHRGTGNTIYF
TGTGCCAGCAGCTCCCACAGGGGGACTGGAAACACCATATATTTT
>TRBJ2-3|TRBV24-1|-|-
CATSDNGPRGRSAAGDTQYF
TGTGCCACCAGTGACAATGGACCCCGGGGGCGGAGTGCGGCGGGCGATACGCAGTATTTT
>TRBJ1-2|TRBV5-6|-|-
CTSSIGLYGYTF
TGTACCAGCAGCATCGGACTCTATGGCTACACCTTC
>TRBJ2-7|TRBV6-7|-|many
CASSYPRQGGDEQYF
TGTGCCAGCAGTTACCCAAGACAGGGAGGGGACGAGCAGTACTTC
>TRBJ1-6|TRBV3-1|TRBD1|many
CASSLGQGNSPLHF
TGTGCCAGCAGCCTTGGACAGGGGAATTCACCCCTCCACTTT
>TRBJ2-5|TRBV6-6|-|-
CASSYSRAAGTQYF
TGTGCCAGCAGTTACTCTCGGGCCGCGGGGACCCAGTACTTC
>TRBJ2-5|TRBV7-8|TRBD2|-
CASSRAGTSGVRGTQYF
TGTGCCAGCAGCCGCGCCGGGACTAGCGGGGTCCGGGGGACCCAGTACTTC
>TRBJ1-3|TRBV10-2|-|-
CASVQDNRNTIYF
TGCGCCAGCGTCCAGGACAATAGAAACACCATATATTTT
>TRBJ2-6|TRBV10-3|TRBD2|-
CAISESGTSGAISGANVLTF
TGTGCCATCAGTGAGTCGGGGACTAGCGGGGCGATCTCTGGGGCCAACGTCCTGACTTTC
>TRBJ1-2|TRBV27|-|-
CASTTTERANYGYTF
TGTGCCAGCACCACCACTGAGAGAGCTAACTATGGCTACACCTTC
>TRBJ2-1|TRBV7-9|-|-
CASSPTHLAEQFF
TGTGCCAGCAGCCCCACGCACCTAGCGGAGCAGTTCTTC
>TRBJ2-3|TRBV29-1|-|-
CSVNWGRSTDTQYF
TGCAGCGTTAACTGGGGGCGGAGCACAGATACGCAGTATTTT
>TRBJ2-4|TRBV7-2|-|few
CASSLGGTAAKNIQYF
TGTGCCAGCAGCTTAGGGGGCACAGCAGCCAAAAACATTCAGTACTTC
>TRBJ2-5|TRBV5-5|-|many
CASSLPGKETQYF
TGTGCCAGCAGCCTGCCGGGGAAAGAGACCCAGTACTTC
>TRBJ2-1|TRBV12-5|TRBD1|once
CASGSTSTGTYNEQFF
TGTGCTAGTGGTTCCACCTCGACAGGGACCTACAATGAGCAGTTCTTC
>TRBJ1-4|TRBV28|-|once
CASSPRVSKLFF
TGTGCCAGCAGCCCTCGGGTCTCGAAACTGTTTTTT
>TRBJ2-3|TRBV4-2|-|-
CASSQGQVGTDTQYF
TGTGCCAGCAGCCAGGGTCAAGTTGGCACAGATACGCAGTATTTT
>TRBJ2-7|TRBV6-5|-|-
CASSRARGVLSYEQYF
TGTGCCAGCAGTCGTGCTAGAGGGGTCCTTTCCTACGAGCAGTACTTC
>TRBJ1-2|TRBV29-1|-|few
CSVDRSKVSYGYTF
TGCAGCGTTGATCGCAGTAAAGTAAGCTATGGCTACACCTTC
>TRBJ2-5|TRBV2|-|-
CASSEGIETQYF
TGTGCCAGCAGTGAGGGTATAGAGACCCAGTACTTC
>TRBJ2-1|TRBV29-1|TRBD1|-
CSAPTGGNEQFF
TGCAGCGCACCGACAGGGGGCAATGAGCAGTTCTTC
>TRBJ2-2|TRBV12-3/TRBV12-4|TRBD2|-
CASMRGGNTGELFF
TGTGCCAGCATGCGGGGGGGCAACACCGGGGAGCTGTTTTTT
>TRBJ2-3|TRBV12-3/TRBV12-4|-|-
CASSPEGVMADTQYF
TGTGCCAGCAGTCCTGAGGGGGTGATGGCAGATACGCAGTATTTT
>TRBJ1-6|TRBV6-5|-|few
CASSRPLGPLHF
TGTGCCAGCAGTAGACCTCTAGGGCCCCTCCACTTT
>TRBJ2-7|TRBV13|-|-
CASSTGTALGDEQYF
TGTGCCAGCAGCACCGGGACGGCTCTGGGGGACGAGCAGTACTTC
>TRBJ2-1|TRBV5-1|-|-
CASSLGGQNNEQFF
TGCGCCAGCAGCTTGGGGGGACAAAACAATGAGCAGTTCTTC
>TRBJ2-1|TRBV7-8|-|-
CASSWGGDNEQFF
TGTGCCAGCAGCTGGGGAGGCGACAATGAGCAGTTCTTC